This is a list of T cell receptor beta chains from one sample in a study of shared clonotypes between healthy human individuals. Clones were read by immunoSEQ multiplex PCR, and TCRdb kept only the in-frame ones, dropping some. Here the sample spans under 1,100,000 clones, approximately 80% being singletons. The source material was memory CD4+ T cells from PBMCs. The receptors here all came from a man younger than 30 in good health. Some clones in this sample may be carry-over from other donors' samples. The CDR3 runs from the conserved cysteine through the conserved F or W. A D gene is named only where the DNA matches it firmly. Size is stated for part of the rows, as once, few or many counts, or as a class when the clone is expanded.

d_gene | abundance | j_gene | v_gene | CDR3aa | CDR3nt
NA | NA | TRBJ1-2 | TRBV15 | CATSRVFGANYGYTF | TGTGCCACCAGCAGAGTTTTCGGGGCAAACTATGGCTACACCTTC
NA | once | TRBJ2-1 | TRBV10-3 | CAISESRGSNEQFF | TGTGCCATCAGTGAGAGTCGAGGGTCCAATGAGCAGTTCTTC
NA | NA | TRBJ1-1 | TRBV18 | CASSPDLNTEAFF | TGTGCCAGCTCACCAGACCTGAACACTGAAGCTTTCTTT
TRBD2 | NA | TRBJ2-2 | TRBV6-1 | CASSEGGGLAGTGELFF | TGTGCCAGCAGTGAAGGGGGGGGTCTAGCCGGCACCGGGGAGCTGTTTTTT
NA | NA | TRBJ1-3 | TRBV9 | CASSVAGSGNTIYF | TGTGCCAGCAGCGTAGCCGGATCTGGAAACACCATATATTTT
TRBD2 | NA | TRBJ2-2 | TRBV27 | CASTRTSGRAYTGELFF | TGTGCCAGCACTCGGACTAGCGGGAGGGCATACACCGGGGAGCTGTTTTTT
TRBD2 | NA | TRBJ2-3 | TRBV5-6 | CASSLGLAGGDTQYF | TGTGCCAGCAGCTTGGGACTAGCGGGAGGAGATACGCAGTATTTT
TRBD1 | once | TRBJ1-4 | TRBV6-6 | CASSQRTGLEEKLFF | TGTGCCAGCAGCCAGCGGACAGGACTTGAGGAAAAACTGTTTTTT
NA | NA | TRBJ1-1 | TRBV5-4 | CASHTGGTEAFF | TGTGCCAGCCATACGGGGGGCACTGAAGCTTTCTTT
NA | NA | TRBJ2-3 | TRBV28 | CASSMRRPDTQYF | TGTGCCAGCAGTATGCGACGTCCAGATACGCAGTATTTT
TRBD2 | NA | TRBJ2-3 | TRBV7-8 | CASSPLAGVVDTQYF | TGTGCCAGCAGCCCACTAGCGGGAGTAGTAGATACGCAGTATTTT
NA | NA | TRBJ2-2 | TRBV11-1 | CASRTGTANTGELFF | TGTGCCAGCAGAACCGGGACCGCGAACACCGGGGAGCTGTTTTTT
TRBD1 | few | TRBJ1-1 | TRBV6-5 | CASNIRGQGTEAFF | TGTGCCAGCAATATCAGGGGGCAGGGCACTGAAGCTTTCTTT
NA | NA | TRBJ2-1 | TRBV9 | CASSVAGEAHNEQFF | TGTGCCAGCAGCGTAGCGGGAGAAGCCCACAATGAGCAGTTCTTC
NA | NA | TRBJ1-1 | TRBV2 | CASRLEENTEAFF | TGTGCCAGCAGACTCGAAGAGAACACTGAAGCTTTCTTT
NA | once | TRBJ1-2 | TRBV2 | CASSFAGDYGYTF | TGTGCCAGCAGTTTTGCCGGAGACTATGGCTACACCTTC
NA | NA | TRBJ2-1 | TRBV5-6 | CASSSRPDSPRSYNEQFF | TGTGCCAGCAGCTCCCGCCCCGACTCGCCTCGCTCCTACAATGAGCAGTTCTTC
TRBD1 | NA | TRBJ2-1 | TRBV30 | CAWRILTGTGGYNEQFF | TGTGCCTGGAGAATACTAACCGGGACAGGGGGCTACAATGAGCAGTTCTTC
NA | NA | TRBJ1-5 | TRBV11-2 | CASSPTANQPQHF | TGTGCCAGCAGCCCCACTGCCAATCAGCCCCAGCATTTT
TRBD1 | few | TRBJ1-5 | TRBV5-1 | CASSLVSGGDQPQHF | TGCGCCAGCAGCTTGGTTTCAGGGGGTGATCAGCCCCAGCATTTT
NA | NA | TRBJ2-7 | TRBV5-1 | CASSLGAESIYEQYF | TGCGCCAGCAGCTTGGGGGCAGAATCTATCTACGAGCAGTACTTC
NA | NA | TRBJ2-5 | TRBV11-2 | CASSYRDLETQYF | TGTGCCAGCAGCTACCGGGACCTAGAGACCCAGTACTTC
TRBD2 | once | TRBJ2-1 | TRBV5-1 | CASSETSGPYYNEQFF | TGCGCCAGCAGCGAAACTAGCGGGCCGTACTACAATGAGCAGTTCTTC
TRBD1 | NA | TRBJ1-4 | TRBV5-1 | CASSRTGEEKLFF | TGCGCCAGCAGCCGGACAGGGGAAGAAAAACTGTTTTTT
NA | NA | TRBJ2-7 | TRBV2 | CASLERLVSYEQYF | TGTGCCAGCTTAGAGCGGCTAGTCTCCTACGAGCAGTACTTC
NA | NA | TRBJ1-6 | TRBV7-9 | CASRSPGDSPLHF | TGTGCCAGCAGATCGCCCGGGGATTCACCCCTCCACTTT
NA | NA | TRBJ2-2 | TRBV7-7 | CASTRGQGNTGELFF | TGTGCCAGCACCCGGGGTCAGGGGAACACCGGGGAGCTGTTTTTT
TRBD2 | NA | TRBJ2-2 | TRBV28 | CASSSQLAGLSGELFF | TGTGCCAGCAGTTCTCAACTAGCGGGACTCTCCGGGGAGCTGTTTTTT
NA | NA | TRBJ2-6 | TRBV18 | CASSPGGAGTGANVLTF | TGTGCCAGCTCACCAGGAGGCGCGGGGACTGGGGCCAACGTCCTGACTTTC
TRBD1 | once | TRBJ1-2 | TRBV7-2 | CASSLRTGDYGYTF | TGTGCCAGCAGCTTACGGACAGGGGACTATGGCTACACCTTC
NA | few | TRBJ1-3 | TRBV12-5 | CASAPGHSGNTIYF | TGTGCTAGTGCCCCCGGTCACTCTGGAAACACCATATATTTT
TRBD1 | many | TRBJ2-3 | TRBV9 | CASSPGTGDTQYF | TGTGCCAGCAGCCCCGGGACAGGAGATACGCAGTATTTT
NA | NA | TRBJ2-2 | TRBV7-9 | CASSPEVVTENTGELFF | TGTGCCAGCAGCCCTGAGGTGGTGACGGAGAACACCGGGGAGCTGTTTTTT
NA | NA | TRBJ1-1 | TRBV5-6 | CASLRMTNTEAFF | TGTGCCAGCCTACGGATGACGAACACTGAAGCTTTCTTT
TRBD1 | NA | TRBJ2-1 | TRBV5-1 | CASSVDRAGYNEQFF | TGCGCCAGCAGCGTCGACAGGGCGGGCTACAATGAGCAGTTCTTC
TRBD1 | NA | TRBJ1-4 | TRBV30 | CASKTRDRNEKLFF | TGTGCCTCCAAAACTCGGGACAGGAATGAAAAACTGTTTTTT
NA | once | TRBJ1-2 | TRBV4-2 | CASSQAQIVSNYGYTF | TGTGCCAGCAGCCAAGCGCAGATAGTATCCAACTATGGCTACACCTTC
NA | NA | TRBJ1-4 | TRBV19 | CASTPVGGHEKLFF | TGTGCCAGTACCCCCGTGGGGGGGCACGAAAAACTGTTTTTT
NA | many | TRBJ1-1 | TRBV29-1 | CSVAEGTNTEAFF | TGCAGCGTTGCTGAGGGGACGAACACTGAAGCTTTCTTT
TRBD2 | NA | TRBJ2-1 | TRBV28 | CASSSKREGKYNEQFF | TGTGCCAGCAGTTCAAAGCGGGAGGGAAAATACAATGAGCAGTTCTTC
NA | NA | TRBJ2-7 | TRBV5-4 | CASSQRRNYEQYF | TGTGCCAGCAGCCAAAGACGGAACTACGAGCAGTACTTC
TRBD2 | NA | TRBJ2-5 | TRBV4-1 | CASSQDLREGSYQETQYF | TGCGCCAGCAGCCAAGATCTGCGGGAGGGATCGTACCAAGAGACCCAGTACTTC
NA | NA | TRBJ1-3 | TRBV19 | CASSDQASSGNTIYF | TGTGCCAGTAGTGATCAGGCAAGCTCTGGAAACACCATATATTTT
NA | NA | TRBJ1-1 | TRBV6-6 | CASSSGQLFNTEAFF | TGTGCCAGCAGTTCCGGACAGCTATTTAACACTGAAGCTTTCTTT
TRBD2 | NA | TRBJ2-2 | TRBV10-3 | CATRPILAGTGELFF | TGTGCCACTAGACCCATTTTAGCGGGCACCGGGGAGCTGTTTTTT
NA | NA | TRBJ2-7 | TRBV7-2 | CASSEQPPGTSYEQYF | TGTGCCAGCAGCGAACAACCCCCCGGAACCTCCTACGAGCAGTACTTC